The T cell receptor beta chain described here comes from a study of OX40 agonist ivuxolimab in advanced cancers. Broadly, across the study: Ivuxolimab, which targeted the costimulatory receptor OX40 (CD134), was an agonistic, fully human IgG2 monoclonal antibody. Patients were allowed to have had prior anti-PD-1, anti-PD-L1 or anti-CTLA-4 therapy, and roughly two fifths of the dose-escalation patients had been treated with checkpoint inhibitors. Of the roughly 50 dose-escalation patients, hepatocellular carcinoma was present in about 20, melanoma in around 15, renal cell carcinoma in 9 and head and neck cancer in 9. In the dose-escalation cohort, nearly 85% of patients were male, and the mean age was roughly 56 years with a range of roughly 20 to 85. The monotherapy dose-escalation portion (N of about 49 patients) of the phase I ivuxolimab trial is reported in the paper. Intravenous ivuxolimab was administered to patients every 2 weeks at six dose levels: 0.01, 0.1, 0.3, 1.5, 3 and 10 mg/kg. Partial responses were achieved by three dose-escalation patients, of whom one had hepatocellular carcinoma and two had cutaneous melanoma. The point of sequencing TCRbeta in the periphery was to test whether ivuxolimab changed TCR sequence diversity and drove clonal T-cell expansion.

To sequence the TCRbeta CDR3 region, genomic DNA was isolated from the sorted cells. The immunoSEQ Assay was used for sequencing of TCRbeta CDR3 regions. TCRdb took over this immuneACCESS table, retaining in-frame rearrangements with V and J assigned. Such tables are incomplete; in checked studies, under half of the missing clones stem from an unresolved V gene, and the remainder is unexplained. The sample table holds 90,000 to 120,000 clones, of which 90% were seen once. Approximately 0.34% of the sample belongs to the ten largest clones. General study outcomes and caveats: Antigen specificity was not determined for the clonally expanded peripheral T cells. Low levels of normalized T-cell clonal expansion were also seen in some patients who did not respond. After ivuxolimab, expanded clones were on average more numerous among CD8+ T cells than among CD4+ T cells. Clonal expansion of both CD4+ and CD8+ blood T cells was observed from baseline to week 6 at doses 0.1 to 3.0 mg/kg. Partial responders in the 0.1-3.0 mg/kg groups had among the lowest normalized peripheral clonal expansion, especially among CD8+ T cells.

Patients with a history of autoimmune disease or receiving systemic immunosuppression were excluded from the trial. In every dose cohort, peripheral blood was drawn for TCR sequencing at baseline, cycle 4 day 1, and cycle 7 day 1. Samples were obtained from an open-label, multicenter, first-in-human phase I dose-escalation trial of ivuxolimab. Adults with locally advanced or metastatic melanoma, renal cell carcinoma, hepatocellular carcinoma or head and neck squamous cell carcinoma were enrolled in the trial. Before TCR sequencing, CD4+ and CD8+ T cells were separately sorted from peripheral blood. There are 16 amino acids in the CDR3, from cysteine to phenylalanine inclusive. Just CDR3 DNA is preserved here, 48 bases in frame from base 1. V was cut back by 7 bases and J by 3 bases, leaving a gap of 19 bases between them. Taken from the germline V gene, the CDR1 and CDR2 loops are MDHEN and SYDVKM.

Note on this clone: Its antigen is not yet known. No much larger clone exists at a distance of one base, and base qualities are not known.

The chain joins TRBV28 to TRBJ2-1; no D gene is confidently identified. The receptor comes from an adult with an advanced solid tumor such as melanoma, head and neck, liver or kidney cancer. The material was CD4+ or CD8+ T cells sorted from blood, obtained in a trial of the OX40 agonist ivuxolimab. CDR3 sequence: CASNESGTKGYNEQFF. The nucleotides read TGTGCCAGCAACGAATCGGGTACCAAAGGCTACAATGAGCAGTTCTTC.